These 14 T cell receptor beta chains were sequenced from one sample in a study of control samples from healthy donors and cancer patients. Only in-frame clones appear in the TCRdb table, and some are missing; sequencing was by immunoSEQ multiplex PCR. Here the sample spans 230,000 or so clones, about 93% being singletons. The sequencing input was blood. The receptor set was obtained from a man over 45 in good health.

The chain employs TRBV14 and TRBJ1-6; possibly TRBD1 for D (5 bases). Germline CDR1 SGHDN, CDR2 FVKESK. Trimming stripped 2 bases from V and 10 bases from J, with 9 bases between. The CDR3 totals 13 residues. The CDR3 DNA reads TGTGCCAGCAGCCAACCAGGGCCGTCACCCCTCCACTTT. Amino acids: CASSQPGPSPLHF.

The chain recombines TRBV5-1 with TRBJ1-5, with 7 bases matching TRBD1. V lost 4 bases, J lost 4 bases, and 5 bases stayed unmatched. The V gene's germline CDR1 is SGHRS and CDR2 YFSETQ. The CDR3 extends over 14 amino acids. The DNA of the CDR3 is TGCGCCAGCAGCCCGGGACAGACTAATCAGCCCCAGCATTTT. Its protein is CASSPGQTNQPQHF.

This rearrangement joins TRBV6-5 to TRBJ1-1, with 7 bases fitting TRBD1. Trimming at V came to 5 bases and at J to 4 bases, leaving 4 bases not matched to a gene. Germline V gene data show CDR1 as MNHEY and CDR2 as SVGAGI. This CDR3 region has 13 residues. CDR3 loop: CASSRQGLTEAFF. The CDR3 bases are TGTGCCAGCAGTCGACAGGGCCTCACTGAAGCTTTCTTT.

The chain employs TRBV30 and TRBJ1-6; 7 bases agree with TRBD1. The V gene end was trimmed by 7 bases and the J gene end by 14 bases; junction bases not matched to a gene: 17. The CDR3 covers 14 residues. In germline, CDR1 is GTSNPN, CDR2 SVGIG (reference sequence). CDR3 sequence: CAYETGSGGRALHF. The CDR3 DNA is TGTGCCTACGAGACAGGGTCGGGGGGCCGGGCCCTCCACTTT. The whole variable domain, remainder taken from reference TRBV30 and TRBJ1-6, is SQTIHQWPATLVQPVGSPLSLECTVEGTSNPNLYWYRQAAGRGLQLLFYSVGIGQISSEVPQNLSASRPQDRQFILSSKKLLLSDSGFYLCAYETGSGGRALHFGNGTRLTVT.

The chain couples TRBV6-6 to TRBJ2-7; no firm D call. The germline V gene has CDR1 MNHNY and CDR2 SVGAGI (reference sequence). Trimming took off 8 bases at V and 0 bases at J, with 8 bases between the two ends. The CDR3 loop spans 12 amino acids. Here the CDR3 reads CASGSSSYEQYF. The CDR3 DNA sequence: TGTGCCAGCGGCTCGAGCTCCTACGAGCAGTACTTC.

The chain combines TRBV24-1 with TRBJ2-3; 7 positions agree with TRBD1. Trimming cost V 8 bases and J 2 bases; bases outside gene matches: 3. Germline loops: CDR1 KGHDR, CDR2 SFDVKD. CDR3 length equals 13 residues. CDR3 in amino acids: CATMGQNTDTQYF. The CDR3 DNA reads TGTGCCACCATGGGACAGAACACAGATACGCAGTATTTT.

CDR3 region: CASSQVSQGQGDYTF. CDR3 DNA: TGTGCCAGCAGCCAAGTCTCCCAGGGGCAGGGGGACTACACCTTC. The J gene is TRBJ1-2, the V gene TRBV4-2; 7 nucleotides line up with TRBD1. V shed 1 base and J 10 bases; nucleotides not matched to a gene: 12. CDR3 size: 15 residues. In germline, CDR1 is LGHNA, CDR2 YNFKEQ.

This clone was detected a few times. The rearrangement joins TRBV11-3 to TRBJ2-3; D is perhaps TRBD2 (7 bases). The germline V gene has CDR1 SGHNT and CDR2 YENEEA. The ends were cut back, 3 bases at V and 2 bases at J, with 9 bases in the middle. This CDR3 spans 14 amino acids. In DNA, the CDR3 is TGTGCCAGCAGCTTCCGGGGGGCCACAGATACGCAGTATTTT. This sequence encodes CASSFRGATDTQYF.

The count of this clone is one. The rearrangement links TRBV14 to TRBJ2-2, with 7 bases fitting TRBD2. This CDR3 is 20 amino acids long. With 1 base clipped from V and 4 bases from J, the junction kept 18 bases outside the gene matches. In germline, CDR1 is SGHDN, CDR2 FVKESK. The CDR3 spells CASSQVTRASGLSGTGELFF. In DNA, the CDR3 is TGTGCCAGCAGCCAAGTTACCCGGGCTAGCGGTCTATCGGGCACCGGGGAGCTGTTTTTT.

The chain is built from TRBV7-6 and TRBJ1-2, with 8 bases lining up with TRBD1. CDR1 and CDR2 from the germline V gene are SGHVS and FNYEAQ. The CDR3 sequence is 13 residues long. V shed 5 bases, J shed 2 bases, and the junction held 1 base outside the gene matches. The CDR3 sequence: CASSAGGNYGYTF. In nucleotides, the CDR3 is TGTGCCAGCAGCGCAGGGGGCAACTATGGCTACACCTTC.

The rearrangement links TRBV11-2 to TRBJ2-3; D unresolved. The CDR3 is 15 residues long. Per germline, CDR1 SGHAT and CDR2 FQNNGV. The V and J ends lost 4 bases and 1 base respectively, with 12 bases between them. The CDR3 loop reads CASSSLGLGTDTQYF. The CDR3 DNA reads as TGTGCCAGCAGCTCGCTAGGGCTTGGCACAGATACGCAGTATTTT.

The rearrangement uses TRBV24-1 and TRBJ2-2; D gene uncertain. The germline V gene has CDR1 KGHDR and CDR2 SFDVKD. The germline V and J ends were trimmed by 5 bases and 1 base, with 7 bases remaining between them. CDR3 length equals 14 residues. CDR3 residues: CATSGFLNTGELFF. CDR3 nucleotides: TGTGCCACCAGTGGTTTTCTGAACACCGGGGAGCTGTTTTTT.

Worth noting for this clone: Distinct nucleotide sequences in the sample also encode this CDR3. V is TRBV28 and J is TRBJ1-2; TRBD1 is a possible D gene (6 bases). The V end was cut by 5 bases, the J end by 8 bases, with 18 bases between. The CDR3 loop spans 14 amino acids. CDR1 is MDHEN, CDR2 SYDVKM, per germline. In DNA form, the CDR3 reads TGTGCCAGCAGTGCATACAGGGACATGGAAGGCTACACCTTC. Protein product: CASSAYRDMEGYTF.

The chain uses TRBV3-1 (or the pseudogene TRBV3-2) and TRBJ1-2, with TRBD1 matching over 8 bases. V lost 5 bases to trimming and J lost 8 bases; unmatched junction nucleotides: 4. Germline-derived CDR1 and CDR2 are LGHDT and YNNKEL (reference sequence). The CDR3 consists of 12 residues. The CDR3 is CASSGDRSGYTF. The DNA of the CDR3 is TGTGCCAGCAGCGGGGACAGGTCAGGCTACACCTTC.